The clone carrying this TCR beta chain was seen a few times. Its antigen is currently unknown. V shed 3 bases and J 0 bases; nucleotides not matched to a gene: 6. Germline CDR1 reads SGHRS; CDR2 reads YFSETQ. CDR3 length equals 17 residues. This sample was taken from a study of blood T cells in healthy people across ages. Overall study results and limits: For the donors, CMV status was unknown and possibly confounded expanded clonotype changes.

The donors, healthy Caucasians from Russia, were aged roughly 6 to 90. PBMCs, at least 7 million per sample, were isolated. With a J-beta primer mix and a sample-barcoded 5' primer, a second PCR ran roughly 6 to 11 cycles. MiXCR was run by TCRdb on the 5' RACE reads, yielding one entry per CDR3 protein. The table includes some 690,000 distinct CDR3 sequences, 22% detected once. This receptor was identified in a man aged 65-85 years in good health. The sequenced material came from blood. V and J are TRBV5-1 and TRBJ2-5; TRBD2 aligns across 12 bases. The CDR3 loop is CASSWGLAGQYQETQYF. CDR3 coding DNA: TGCGCCAGCAGCTGGGGACTAGCGGGCCAGTACCAAGAGACCCAGTACTTC.